This T cell receptor beta chain was obtained from a study of post-analysis software for immune sequencing data. General observations from the study: Samples made in the same batch grouped tightly together by F measure. Relative to controls, patients had about 5 TRBV segments at higher frequency, with TRBV5-6, TRBV5-1 and TRBV20-1 among these.

In its sample, this clonotype was seen a few times. Its antigen is undetermined. cDNA libraries of TCR beta carried unique molecular identifiers. TCRdb re-derived calls from the PCR reads in MiXCR, one entry per CDR3 protein. The repertoire includes roughly 800,000 distinct CDR3 sequences, roughly 58% of them detected once, and approximately 4.5% sits in the top ten. Trimming removed 0 bases at V and 11 bases at J, with 13 bases between. CDR1 is DFQATT and CDR2 is SNEGSKA in the germline V gene (reference sequence). The CDR3 contains 12 residues. The chain joins TRBV20-1 to TRBJ2-5; D is perhaps TRBD1 or TRBD2 (5 bases each). Sequencing was done on a sample of blood. The origin of this receptor is a girl aged 10 to 17 with multiple sclerosis. Written as DNA, the CDR3 is TGCAGTGCTAGAGAGGGACGGGGTGAGCAGTACTTC. Translation: CSAREGRGEQYF.